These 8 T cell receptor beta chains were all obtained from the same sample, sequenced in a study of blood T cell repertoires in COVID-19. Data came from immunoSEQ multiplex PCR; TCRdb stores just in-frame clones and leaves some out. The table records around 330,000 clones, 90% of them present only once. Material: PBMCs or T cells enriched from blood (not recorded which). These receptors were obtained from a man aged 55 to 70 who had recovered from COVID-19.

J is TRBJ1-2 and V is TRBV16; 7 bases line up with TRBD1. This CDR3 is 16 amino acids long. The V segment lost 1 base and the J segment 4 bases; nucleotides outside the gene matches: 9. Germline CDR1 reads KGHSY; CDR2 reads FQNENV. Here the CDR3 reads CASSQLGQGGSYGYTF. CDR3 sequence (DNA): TGTGCCAGCAGCCAATTGGGCCAGGGGGGATCCTATGGCTACACCTTC.

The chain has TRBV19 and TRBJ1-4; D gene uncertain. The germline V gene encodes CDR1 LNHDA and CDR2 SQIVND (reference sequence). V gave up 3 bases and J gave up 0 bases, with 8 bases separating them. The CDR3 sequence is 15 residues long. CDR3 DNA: TGTGCCAGTAGTATGAGTTCCGCAACTAATGAAAAACTGTTTTTT. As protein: CASSMSSATNEKLFF.

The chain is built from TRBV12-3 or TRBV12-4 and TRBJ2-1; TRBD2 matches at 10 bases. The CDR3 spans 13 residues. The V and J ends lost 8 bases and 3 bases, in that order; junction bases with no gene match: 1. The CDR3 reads CASQRGGYNEQFF. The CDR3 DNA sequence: TGTGCCAGCCAGCGGGGGGGCTACAATGAGCAGTTCTTC.

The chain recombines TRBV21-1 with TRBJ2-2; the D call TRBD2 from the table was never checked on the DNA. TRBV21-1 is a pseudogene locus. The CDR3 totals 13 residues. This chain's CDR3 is CASSKFRTGELFF. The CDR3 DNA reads TGTGCCAGCAGCAAATTTCGCACCGGGGAGCTGTTTTTT.

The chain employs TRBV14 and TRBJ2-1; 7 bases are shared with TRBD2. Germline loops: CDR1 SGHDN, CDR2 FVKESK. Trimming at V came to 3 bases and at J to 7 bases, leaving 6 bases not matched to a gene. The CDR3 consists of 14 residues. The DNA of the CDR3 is TGTGCCAGCAGCCATTCTGGGGGGGGGAATGAGCAGTTCTTC. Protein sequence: CASSHSGGGNEQFF.

In DNA, the CDR3 is TGTGCCAGCAGCTTAGACAGGAGCTCCTACGAGCAGTACTTC. It is translated as CASSLDRSSYEQYF. The chain combines TRBV7-2 with TRBJ2-7, with a weak D call TRBD1 (5 bases). Looked up from germline, CDR1 is SGHTA and CDR2 is FQGNSA. This CDR3 has 14 amino acids. V was clipped by 1 base and J by 0 bases, with 7 bases between them.

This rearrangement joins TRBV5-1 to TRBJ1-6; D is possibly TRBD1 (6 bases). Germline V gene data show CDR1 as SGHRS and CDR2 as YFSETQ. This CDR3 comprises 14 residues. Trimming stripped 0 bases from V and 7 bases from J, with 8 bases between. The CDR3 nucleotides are TGCGCCAGCAGCTTGGCTGACAGGAATTCACCCCTCCACTTT. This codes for CASSLADRNSPLHF.

This CDR3 is CASSLVEGFEAFF. In nucleotides, the CDR3 is TGTGCCAGCAGCTTGGTGGAGGGGTTTGAAGCTTTCTTT. The chain is built from TRBV5-4 and TRBJ1-1; D possibly corresponds to TRBD1 (5 bases). CDR1 and CDR2 (germline): SGHNT, YYREEE (reference sequence). V lost 0 bases to trimming and J lost 7 bases, with 10 bases between them. This CDR3 region has 13 residues.